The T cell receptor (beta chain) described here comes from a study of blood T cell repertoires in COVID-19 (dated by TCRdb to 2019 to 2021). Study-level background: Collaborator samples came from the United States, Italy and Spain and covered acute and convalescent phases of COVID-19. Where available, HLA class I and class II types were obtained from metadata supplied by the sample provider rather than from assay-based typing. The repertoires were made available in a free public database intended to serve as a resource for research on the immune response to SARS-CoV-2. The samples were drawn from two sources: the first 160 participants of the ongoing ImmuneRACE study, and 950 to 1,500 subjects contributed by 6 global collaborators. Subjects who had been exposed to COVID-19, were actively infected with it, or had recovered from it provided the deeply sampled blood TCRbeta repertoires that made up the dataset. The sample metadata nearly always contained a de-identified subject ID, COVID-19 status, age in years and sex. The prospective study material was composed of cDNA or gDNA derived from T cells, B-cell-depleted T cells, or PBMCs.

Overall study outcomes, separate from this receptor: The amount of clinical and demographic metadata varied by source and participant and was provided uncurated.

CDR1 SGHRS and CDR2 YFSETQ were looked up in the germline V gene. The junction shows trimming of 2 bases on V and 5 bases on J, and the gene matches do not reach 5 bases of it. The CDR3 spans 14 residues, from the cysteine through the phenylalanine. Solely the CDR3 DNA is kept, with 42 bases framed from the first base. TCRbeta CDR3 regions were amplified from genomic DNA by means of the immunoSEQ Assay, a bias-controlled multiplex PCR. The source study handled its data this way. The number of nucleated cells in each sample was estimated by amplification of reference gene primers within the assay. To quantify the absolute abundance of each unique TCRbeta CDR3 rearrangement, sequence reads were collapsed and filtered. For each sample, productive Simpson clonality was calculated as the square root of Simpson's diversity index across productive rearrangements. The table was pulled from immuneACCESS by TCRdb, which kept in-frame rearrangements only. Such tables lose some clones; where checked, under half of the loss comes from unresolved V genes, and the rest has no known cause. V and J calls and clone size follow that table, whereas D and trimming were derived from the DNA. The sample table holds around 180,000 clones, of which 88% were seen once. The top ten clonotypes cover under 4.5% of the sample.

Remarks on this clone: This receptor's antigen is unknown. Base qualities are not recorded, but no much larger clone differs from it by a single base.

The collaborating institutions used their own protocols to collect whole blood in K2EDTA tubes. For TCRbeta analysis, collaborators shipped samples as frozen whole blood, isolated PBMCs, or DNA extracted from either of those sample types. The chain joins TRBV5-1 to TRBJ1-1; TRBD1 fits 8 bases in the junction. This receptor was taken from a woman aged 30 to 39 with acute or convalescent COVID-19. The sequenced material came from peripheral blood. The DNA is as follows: TGCGCCAGCAGCTTACAGGGGGTTAGGACTGAAGCTTTCTTT. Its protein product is CASSLQGVRTEAFF.